Listed below are T cell receptor beta chains from one sample, sequenced in a study of PD-1 blockade in classical Hodgkin lymphoma. Only in-frame clones appear in the TCRdb table, and some are missing; sequencing was by immunoSEQ multiplex PCR. The table shows about 41,000 clones, with 86% occurring only once. The source material was peripheral blood mononuclear cells (PBMCs), sampled before the second cycle of nivolumab. The receptors originated from a human donor with classical Hodgkin lymphoma. Both conserved end residues are part of each CDR3. Clone size, where shown, is once, few, many, or a class for clones that have expanded.

TRBV28	TRBJ2-1	NA	CASSLGLAGEGPEQFF
TRBV2	TRBJ1-1	NA	CASRRTNTEAFF
TRBV7-2	TRBJ1-5	NA	CASSPGQGSQPQHF
TRBV28	TRBJ2-7	NA	CASSNSLSYEQYF
TRBV11-2	TRBJ2-7	NA	CASSYGLGLSYEQYF
TRBV12-2	TRBJ2-1	NA	CASRLVVAGESSYNEQFF
TRBV29-1	TRBJ1-4	NA	CSVSGVGGEKLFF
TRBV10-1	TRBJ2-5	once	CASRDSKKGEETQYF
TRBV5-8	TRBJ2-1	NA	CASRLIREQFF
TRBV9	TRBJ2-5	NA	CASSVAGWGQETQYF
TRBV5-4	TRBJ2-1	NA	CASSLGGQTYNEQFF
TRBV6-1	TRBJ1-5	NA	CASSQVGGQPQHF
TRBV27	TRBJ2-1	NA	CASSSRREGFKNEQFF
TRBV28	TRBJ2-7	NA	CASSFTAGTAYEQYF
TRBV6-5	TRBJ1-1	NA	CASSLDSEAFF
TRBV7-9	TRBJ2-3	NA	CASSSWTGGDTQYF
TRBV6-6	TRBJ1-6	NA	CASRETHSNNSPLHF